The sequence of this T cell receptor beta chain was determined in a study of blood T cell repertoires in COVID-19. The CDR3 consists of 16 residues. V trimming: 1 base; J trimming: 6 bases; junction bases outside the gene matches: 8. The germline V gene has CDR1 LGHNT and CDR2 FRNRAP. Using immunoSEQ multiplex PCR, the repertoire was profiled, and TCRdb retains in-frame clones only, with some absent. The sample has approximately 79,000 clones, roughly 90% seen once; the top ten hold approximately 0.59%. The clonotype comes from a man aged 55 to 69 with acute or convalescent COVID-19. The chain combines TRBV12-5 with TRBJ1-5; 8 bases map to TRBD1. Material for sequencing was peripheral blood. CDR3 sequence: CASGLERQGSTQPQHF. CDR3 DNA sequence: TGTGCTAGTGGTTTGGAGCGACAGGGGTCTACTCAGCCCCAGCATTTT. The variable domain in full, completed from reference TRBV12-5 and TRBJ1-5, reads DARVTQTPRHKVTEMGQEVTMRCQPILGHNTVFWYRQTMMQGLELLAYFRNRAPLDDSGMPKDRFSAEMPDATLATLKIQPSEPRDSAVYFCASGLERQGSTQPQHFGDGTRLSIL.